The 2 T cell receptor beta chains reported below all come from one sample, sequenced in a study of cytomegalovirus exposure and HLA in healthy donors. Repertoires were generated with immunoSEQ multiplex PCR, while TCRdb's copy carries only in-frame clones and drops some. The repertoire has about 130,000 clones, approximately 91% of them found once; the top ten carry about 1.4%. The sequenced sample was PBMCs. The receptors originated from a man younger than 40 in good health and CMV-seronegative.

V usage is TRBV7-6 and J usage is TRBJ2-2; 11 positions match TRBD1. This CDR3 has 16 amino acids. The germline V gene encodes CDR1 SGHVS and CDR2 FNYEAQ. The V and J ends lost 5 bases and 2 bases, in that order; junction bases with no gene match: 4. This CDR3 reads CASSPGTGGNTGELFF. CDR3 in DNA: TGTGCCAGCAGCCCTGGGACAGGGGGAAACACCGGGGAGCTGTTTTTT. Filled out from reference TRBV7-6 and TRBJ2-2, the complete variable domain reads GAGVSQSPRYKVTKRGQDVALRCDPISGHVSLYWYRQALGQGPEFLTYFNYEAQQDKSGLPNDRFSAERPEGSISTLTIQRTEQRDSAMYRCASSPGTGGNTGELFFGEGSRLTVL.

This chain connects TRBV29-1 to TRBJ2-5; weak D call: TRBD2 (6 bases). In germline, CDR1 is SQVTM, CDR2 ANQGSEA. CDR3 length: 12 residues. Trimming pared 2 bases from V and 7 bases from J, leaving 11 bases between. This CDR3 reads CSVESAGGTQYF. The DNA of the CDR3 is TGCAGCGTTGAATCCGCCGGGGGGACCCAGTACTTC. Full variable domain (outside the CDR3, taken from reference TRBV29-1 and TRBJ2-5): SAVISQKPSRDICQRGTSLTIQCQVDSQVTMMFWYRQQPGQSLTLIATANQGSEATYESGFVIDKFPISRPNLTFSTLTVSNMSPEDSSIYLCSVESAGGTQYFGPGTRLLVL.